This passage covers 13 T cell receptor beta chains from one sample sequenced in a study of radiation and T cells in renal cell carcinoma (dated by TCRdb to 2020 to 2022). Libraries were constructed by the immunoSEQ multiplex PCR assay. The table was pulled from immuneACCESS by TCRdb, which kept in-frame rearrangements only. Such tables lose some clones; where checked, under half of the loss comes from unresolved V genes, and the rest has no known cause. Across this sample there are 120,000 to 150,000 clones, with about 88% seen only once. Around 17% of the sample is taken by the ten largest. The intended sense of this specimen's time point label: blood 4 weeks post-SBRT, at nephrectomy. The treatment or condition label, read with the paper, signifies: 15 Gy SBRT to primary tumor, nephrectomy 4 weeks later. Specimen: blood, collected from a patient whose treatment included radiotherapy and nephrectomy. The receptor set was obtained from a woman aged 45-59 years with renal cell carcinoma.

The V call is TRBV5-8, the J call TRBJ2-1; 8 nucleotides agree with TRBD2. V trimming: 4 bases; J trimming: 5 bases; junction bases outside the gene matches: 8. Germline V CDR1 and CDR2: SGHTS, YDEGEE. The CDR3 sequence is 15 residues long. The CDR3 is CASSQLAGLNNEQFF. The CDR3 nucleotides are TGTGCCAGCAGCCAGCTAGCGGGCCTAAACAATGAGCAGTTCTTC.

CDR3 amino acids: CASSYTGGSSGNTIYF. Written as DNA, the CDR3 is TGTGCCAGCAGTTACACAGGGGGTAGCTCTGGAAACACCATATATTTT. The rearrangement links TRBV6-5 to TRBJ1-3, with 8 bases identical to TRBD1. This CDR3 has 16 residues. CDR1 and CDR2 (germline): MNHEY, SVGAGI. After removal of 2 bases from V and 0 bases from J, the junction contained 3 bases not matched to a gene.

J is TRBJ2-3 and V is TRBV4-2, with TRBD2 matching 9 bases. This CDR3 spans 14 amino acids. In germline, CDR1 is LGHNA, CDR2 YNFKEQ. The ends lost 0 bases at V and 13 bases at J; junction bases unmatched: 8. The CDR3 region is CASSQDPLAGLEYF. In DNA, the CDR3 is TGTGCCAGCAGCCAAGATCCCCTAGCGGGACTGGAGTATTTT.

The chain couples TRBV30 to TRBJ2-4; possible D gene TRBD1, 6 bases. Looked up from germline, CDR1 is GTSNPN and CDR2 is SVGIG (reference sequence). The germline V and J ends were trimmed by 7 bases and 2 bases, with 18 bases remaining between them. The CDR3 is 15 amino acids. CDR3 in amino acids: CASVGTKDSKNIQYF. The CDR3, as DNA: TGTGCCTCGGTCGGGACAAAGGATTCCAAAAACATTCAGTACTTC.

This clone was detected only once. J is TRBJ1-2 and V is TRBV5-5; 8 bases match TRBD1. V trimming: 4 bases; J trimming: 1 base; junction bases outside the gene matches: 9. The V gene's germline CDR1 is SGHKS and CDR2 YYEKEE (reference sequence). This CDR3 has 16 amino acids. CDR3 nucleotide sequence: TGTGCCAGCAGCGAGATAGACAGGGGAAATAACTATGGCTACACCTTC. Translation gives CASSEIDRGNNYGYTF.

The V gene is TRBV7-2, the J gene TRBJ1-1; tentatively, D is TRBD1 (6 bases). The CDR3 length is 13 residues. Trimming took 0 bases from V and 4 from J, leaving 6 bases between them. CDR1 and CDR2 (germline): SGHTA, FQGNSA. The CDR3 coding sequence is TGTGCCAGCAGCTTAGCGGGGGCCACTGAAGCTTTCTTT. Translation gives CASSLAGATEAFF.

This chain uses TRBV4-1 with TRBJ2-7, with 10 bases identical to TRBD1. Germline-derived CDR1 and CDR2 are MGHRA and YSYEKL. CDR3 length: 15 amino acids. The ends lost 4 bases at V and 0 bases at J; junction bases unmatched: 3. The DNA of the CDR3 is TGCGCCAGCAGCCTCGGGACAGGGGACTCCTACGAGCAGTACTTC. This codes for CASSLGTGDSYEQYF.

The chain has TRBV28 and TRBJ1-5; no definite D call. Germline CDR1 MDHEN, CDR2 SYDVKM. The CDR3 runs 13 residues. Trimming shortened V by 8 bases and J by 6 bases, and 14 bases separated the two germline ends. CDR3 nucleotides: TGTGCCAGCCGCTATCTCCAGCGTCAGCCCCAGCATTTT. This gives the protein CASRYLQRQPQHF.

Written as DNA, the CDR3 is TGTGCCAGCAGCCCATACGAGCAGTACTTC. It translates to CASSPYEQYF. The chain combines TRBV2 with TRBJ2-7; no definite D call. CDR1 and CDR2 from the germline V gene are SNHLY and FYNNEI. The CDR3 spans 10 residues. Trimming stripped 6 bases from V and 4 bases from J, with 4 bases between.

The chain combines TRBV7-3 with TRBJ1-1, with D perhaps TRBD1 (5 bases). From germline, CDR1 is SGHTA and CDR2 FQGTGA. The germline V and J ends were trimmed by 5 bases and 0 bases, with 7 bases remaining between them. The CDR3 is made up of 13 amino acids. CDR3 in DNA: TGTGCCAGCAGCCGGGACTTGAACACTGAAGCTTTCTTT. Its protein product is CASSRDLNTEAFF.

The chain combines TRBV6-1 with TRBJ2-7, with a tentative D call TRBD2 (5 bases). CDR1 is MNHNS and CDR2 is SASEGT in the germline V gene. The length of the CDR3 is 13 residues. CDR3 residues: CALGRSDSYEQYF. The CDR3 nucleotides are TGTGCGCTAGGACGTAGCGACTCCTACGAGCAGTACTTC.

This rearrangement joins TRBV10-3 to TRBJ2-7, with D unresolved. V was cut by 8 bases and J by 1 base, with 15 bases left in between. The CDR3 totals 14 residues. The germline V gene has CDR1 ENHRY and CDR2 SYGVKD. This CDR3 reads CAISSSSHSYEQYF. For the CDR3, the DNA is TGTGCCATCTCTAGTTCCTCCCATTCCTACGAGCAGTACTTC.

The chain recombines TRBV18 with TRBJ2-5; D gene uncertain. Germline assignment: CDR1 KGHSH and CDR2 LQKENI. V shed 3 bases and J shed 5 bases, with 10 bases lying between them. The CDR3 has 13 residues. The CDR3 reads CASSPGEGETQYF. The DNA of the CDR3 is TGTGCCAGCTCACCCGGAGAAGGGGAGACCCAGTACTTC.